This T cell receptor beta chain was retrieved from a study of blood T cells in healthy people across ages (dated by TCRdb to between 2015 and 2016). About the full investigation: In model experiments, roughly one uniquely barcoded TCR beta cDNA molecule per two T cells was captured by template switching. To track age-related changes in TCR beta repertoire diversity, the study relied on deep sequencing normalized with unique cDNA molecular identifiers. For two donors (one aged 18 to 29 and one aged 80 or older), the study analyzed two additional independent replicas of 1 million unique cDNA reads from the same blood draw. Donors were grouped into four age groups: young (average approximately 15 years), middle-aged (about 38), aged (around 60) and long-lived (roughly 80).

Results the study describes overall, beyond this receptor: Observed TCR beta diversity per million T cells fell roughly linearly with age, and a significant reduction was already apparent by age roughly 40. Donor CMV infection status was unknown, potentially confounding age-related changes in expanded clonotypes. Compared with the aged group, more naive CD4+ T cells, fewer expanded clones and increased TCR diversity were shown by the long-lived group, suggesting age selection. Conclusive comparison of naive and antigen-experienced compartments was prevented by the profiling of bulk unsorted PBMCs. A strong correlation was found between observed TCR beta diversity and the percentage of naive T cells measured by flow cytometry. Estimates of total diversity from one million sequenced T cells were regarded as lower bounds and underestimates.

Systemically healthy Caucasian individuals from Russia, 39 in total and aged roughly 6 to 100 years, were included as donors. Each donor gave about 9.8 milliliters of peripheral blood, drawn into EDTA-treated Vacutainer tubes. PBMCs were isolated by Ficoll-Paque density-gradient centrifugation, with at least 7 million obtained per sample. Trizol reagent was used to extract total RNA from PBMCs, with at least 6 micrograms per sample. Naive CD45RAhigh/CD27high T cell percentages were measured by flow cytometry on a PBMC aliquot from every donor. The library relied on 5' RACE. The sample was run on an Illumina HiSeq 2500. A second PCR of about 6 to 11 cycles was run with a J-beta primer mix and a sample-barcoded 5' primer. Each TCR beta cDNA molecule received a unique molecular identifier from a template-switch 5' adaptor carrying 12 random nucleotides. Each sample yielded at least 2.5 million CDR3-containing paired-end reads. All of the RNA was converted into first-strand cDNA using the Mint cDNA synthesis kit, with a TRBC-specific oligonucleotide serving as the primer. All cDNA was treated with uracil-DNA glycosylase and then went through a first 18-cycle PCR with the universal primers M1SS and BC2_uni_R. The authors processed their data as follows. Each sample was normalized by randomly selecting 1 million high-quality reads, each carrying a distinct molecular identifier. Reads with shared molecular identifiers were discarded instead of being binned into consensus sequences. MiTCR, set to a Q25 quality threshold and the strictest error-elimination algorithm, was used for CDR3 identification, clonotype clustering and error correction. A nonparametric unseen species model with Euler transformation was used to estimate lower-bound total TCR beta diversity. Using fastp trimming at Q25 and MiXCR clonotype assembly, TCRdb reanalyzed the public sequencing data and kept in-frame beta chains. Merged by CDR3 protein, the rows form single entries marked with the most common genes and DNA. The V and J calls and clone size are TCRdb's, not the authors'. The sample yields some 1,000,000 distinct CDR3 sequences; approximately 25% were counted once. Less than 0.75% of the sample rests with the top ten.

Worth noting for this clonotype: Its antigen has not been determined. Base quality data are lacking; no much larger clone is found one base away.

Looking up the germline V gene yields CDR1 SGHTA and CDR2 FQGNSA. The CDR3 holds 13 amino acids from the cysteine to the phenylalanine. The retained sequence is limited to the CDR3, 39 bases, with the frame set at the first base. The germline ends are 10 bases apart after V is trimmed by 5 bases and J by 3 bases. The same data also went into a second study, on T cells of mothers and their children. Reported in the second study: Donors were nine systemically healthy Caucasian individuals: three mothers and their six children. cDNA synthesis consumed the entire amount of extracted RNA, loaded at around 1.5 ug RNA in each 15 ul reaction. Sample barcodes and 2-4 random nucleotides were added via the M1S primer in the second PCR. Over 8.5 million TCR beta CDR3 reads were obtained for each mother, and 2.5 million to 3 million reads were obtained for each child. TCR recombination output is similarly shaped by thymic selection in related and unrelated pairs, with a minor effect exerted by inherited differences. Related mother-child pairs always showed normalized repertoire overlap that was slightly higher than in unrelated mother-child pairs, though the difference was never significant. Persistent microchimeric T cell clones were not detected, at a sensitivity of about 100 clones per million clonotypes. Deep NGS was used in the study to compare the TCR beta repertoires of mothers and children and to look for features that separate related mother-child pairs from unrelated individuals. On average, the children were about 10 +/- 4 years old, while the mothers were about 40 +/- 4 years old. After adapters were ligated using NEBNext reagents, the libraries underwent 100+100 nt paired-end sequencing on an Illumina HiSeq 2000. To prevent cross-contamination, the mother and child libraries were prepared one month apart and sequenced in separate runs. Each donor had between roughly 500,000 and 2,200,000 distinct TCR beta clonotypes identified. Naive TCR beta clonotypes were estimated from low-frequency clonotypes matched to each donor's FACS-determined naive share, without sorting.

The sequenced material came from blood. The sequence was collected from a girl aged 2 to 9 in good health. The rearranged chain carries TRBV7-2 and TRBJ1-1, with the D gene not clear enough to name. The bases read TGTGCCAGCAGCCCCTGGACCCACACTGAAGCTTTCTTT. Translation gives CASSPWTHTEAFF.